Below, one T cell receptor beta chain is given with its context. The data derive from a study of blood T cell repertoires in COVID-19. Study details: Whether acute or convalescent, the COVID-19 samples came from the United States, Italy and Spain. T cells, B-cell-depleted T cells, or PBMCs supplied cDNA or gDNA.

Original processing notes: By means of reference gene primer amplification, nucleated cell counts were estimated. Method: immunoSEQ multiplex PCR; TCRdb's copy keeps in-frame clones and lacks some. The V and J calls and clone size are taken from that table; D and trimming were inferred from the DNA. The data hold tens of thousands of clones, with about 90% observed a single time. CDR1 and CDR2 (germline): LNHDA, SQIVND (reference sequence). Trimming removed 5 bases from V and 0 bases from J, with 13 bases in between. This CDR3 comprises 15 residues. This receptor was obtained from a man between 65 and 85 years old in a cohort sampled during active COVID-19. This sequence joins TRBV19 and TRBJ1-1; D perhaps matches TRBD1 (5 bases). Sequencing was carried out using peripheral blood. This chain's CDR3 is CASSDQGSLNTEAFF. The CDR3 coding sequence is TGTGCCAGTAGTGATCAGGGTTCCCTGAACACTGAAGCTTTCTTT.